Below are 12 T cell receptor beta chains sequenced from a single sample in a study of high-grade serous ovarian cancer treatment subgroups. Tumor samples were obtained before definitive surgery or chemotherapy. Sequencing was performed with immunoSEQ multiplex PCR; in TCRdb, only in-frame clones are kept and a portion is missing. The table lists roughly 20,000 clones, around 75% of them singletons. The sample comprised tumor tissue. These receptors were taken from a human donor with high-grade serous ovarian cancer.

The V gene is TRBV7-9, the J gene TRBJ1-1, with TRBD1 identical over 10 bases. This CDR3 is built from 14 residues. CDR1 and CDR2 from the germline V gene are SEHNR and FQNEAQ (reference sequence). V was clipped by 6 bases and J by 1 base; unmatched bases: 2. The chain's CDR3 is CASSRQGANTEAFF. CDR3 coding DNA: TGTGCCAGCAGTCGACAGGGGGCGAACACTGAAGCTTTCTTT.

CDR3 residues: CASRSTGNSYEQYF. The DNA for the CDR3 is TGTGCCAGCAGATCGACAGGAAACTCCTACGAGCAGTACTTC. The genes are TRBV6-1 and TRBJ2-7; D is perhaps TRBD1 (6 bases). This CDR3 comprises 14 residues. Trimming removed 6 bases at V and 0 bases at J, with 12 bases between. Germline CDR1 and CDR2: MNHNS and SASEGT.

The chain is built from TRBV5-1 and TRBJ2-1; D is perhaps TRBD2 (6 bases). Trimming cost V 4 bases and J 1 base, with 12 bases left between them. Germline values: CDR1 SGHRS, CDR2 YFSETQ. The CDR3 contains 15 residues. Here the CDR3 DNA reads TGCGCCAGCAGCCCGGAGGGGTTATCCTACAATGAGCAGTTCTTC. It is translated as CASSPEGLSYNEQFF.

On this clone: Other nucleotide sequences in the sample specify the same CDR3. This chain connects TRBV4-3 to TRBJ1-2; weak D call: TRBD1 (6 bases). This CDR3 has 14 residues. Germline CDR1 is LGHNA and CDR2 is YSLEER. Trimming stripped 3 bases from V and 8 bases from J, with 16 bases between. The CDR3 DNA reads as TGCGCCAGCAGCCAGGCTCAGGGGTGGGACGGCTACACCTTC. Amino acids: CASSQAQGWDGYTF.

This chain uses TRBV15 with TRBJ1-3; no clear D gene. Deletions cut 2 bases from V and 4 bases from J, with 12 bases between. CDR1 is LNHNV and CDR2 is YYDKDF in the germline V gene (reference sequence). The CDR3 loop spans 15 amino acids. The CDR3 spells CATSRSGLSGNTIYF. DNA for the CDR3: TGTGCCACCAGCAGATCCGGACTCAGCGGAAACACCATATATTTT.

The J gene is TRBJ2-3, the V gene TRBV2; 8 bases line up with TRBD2. The CDR3 loop spans 15 amino acids. CDR1 SNHLY and CDR2 FYNNEI come from the germline V gene. V lost 5 bases to trimming and J lost 1 base; unmatched junction nucleotides: 5. CDR3 loop: CASSPGRVGTDTQYF. CDR3 DNA: TGTGCCAGCAGTCCCGGGAGGGTGGGCACAGATACGCAGTATTTT.

The chain links TRBV18 to TRBJ1-4, with D perhaps matching TRBD1 (5 bases). The V gene lost 2 bases and the J gene lost 7 bases, with 11 bases spanning the gap. Per germline, CDR1 KGHSH and CDR2 LQKENI. This CDR3 is 14 amino acids long. The CDR3 DNA reads TGTGCCAGCTCACCAGGGCAGGGACGTGAAAAACTGTTTTTT. Protein product: CASSPGQGREKLFF.

The chain recombines TRBV9 with TRBJ1-3; 7 positions agree with TRBD1. The CDR3 runs to 15 residues. The trim removed 4 bases at V and 1 base at J, leaving 5 bases unmatched. The germline V gene has CDR1 SGDLS and CDR2 YYNGEE. CDR3 nucleotides: TGTGCCAGCAGCTTGGGACAGCCTTCTGGAAACACCATATATTTT. As protein: CASSLGQPSGNTIYF.

The V gene is TRBV2, the J gene TRBJ2-2, with unresolved D. Germline CDR1 is SNHLY and CDR2 is FYNNEI. Trimming took off 4 bases at V and 4 bases at J, with 13 bases between the two ends. The CDR3 is 15 residues long. This chain's CDR3 is CASSAGRTGTGELFF. The DNA for the CDR3 is TGTGCCAGCAGTGCGGGCCGCACGGGCACCGGGGAGCTGTTTTTT.

The chain is built from TRBV11-3 and TRBJ2-5; the D call may be TRBD1 or TRBD2 (5 bases each). The tail of the sequence fits TRBJ2-7 better, so the J call may be wrong. Looked up from germline, CDR1 is SGHNT and CDR2 is YENEEA. CDR3 length: 12 amino acids. CDR3 in DNA: TGTGCCAGCAGCTGGGACCGGTACGAGCAGTACTTC. Encoded protein: CASSWDRYEQYF.

This clone was seen just once. This chain links TRBV2 with TRBJ2-2; D not resolved. The CDR3 has 15 amino acids. Germline CDR1 is SNHLY and CDR2 is FYNNEI. V lost 2 bases to trimming and J lost 4 bases, with 11 bases between them. The DNA for the CDR3 is TGTGCCAGCAGTGAATTGGCCGGCTCCACCGGGGAGCTGTTTTTT. Its protein is CASSELAGSTGELFF.

V and J are TRBV30 and TRBJ2-7; perhaps TRBD1 as D (6 bases). CDR3 length: 14 residues. Germline V gene data show CDR1 as GTSNPN and CDR2 as SVGIG (reference sequence). V lost 3 bases and J lost 2, with 14 bases in between. CDR3 residues: CAWSRDNAAYEQYF. The CDR3 DNA follows: TGTGCCTGGAGCCGGGACAACGCCGCCTACGAGCAGTACTTC.